The 15 T cell receptor beta chains presented below share a single source sample, sequenced in a study of early T cells in non-severe SARS-CoV-2 infection (dated by TCRdb to the early 2020s). Library preparation used 5' RACE. Sequenced using a NextSeq 500. The raw public reads went through TCRdb reprocessing: fastp at Q25, MiXCR clone calling, in-frame beta chains kept. CDR3 protein sequences are deduplicated, and each keeps its most common genes and DNA. The sample table lists around 56,000 distinct CDR3 sequences, 13% of them with a count of one. The ten largest clonotypes hold about 9.3% of the sample. Specimen: whole blood, collected at baseline. The receptors shown here come from an adult who was a healthcare worker with PCR-confirmed SARS-CoV-2 infection or an uninfected control (not recorded which).

This clonotype was seen more than once but under ten times. The V and J genes are TRBV27 and TRBJ2-7; no reliable D call. V was pared by 4 bases and J by 7 bases, with 11 bases between. Germline V gene lookup returns CDR1 MNHEY and CDR2 SMNVEV (reference sequence). This CDR3 has 12 amino acids. CDR3 sequence reads: CASSSPLREQYF. CDR3 DNA sequence: TGTGCCAGCAGTTCCCCACTTAGGGAGCAGTACTTC.

The sample holds a few counts of this clonotype. As DNA, the CDR3 is TGTGCCAGCAGCAAGGGTCCCTACTCCTACAATGAGCAGTTCTTC. Amino acids: CASSKGPYSYNEQFF. This chain connects TRBV7-3 to TRBJ2-1; no firm D call. The ends were cut back, 5 bases at V and 0 bases at J, with 11 bases in the middle. Germline V lookup: CDR1 SGHTA, CDR2 FQGTGA. CDR3 length: 15 residues.

This clonotype was observed a few times. The chain links TRBV5-1 to TRBJ1-4, with D perhaps TRBD1 (5 bases). V shed 3 bases and J shed 2 bases, with 8 bases lying between them. CDR1 SGHRS and CDR2 YFSETQ come from the germline V gene. The CDR3 contains 14 residues. CDR3 loop: CASSSGPTNEKLFF. The DNA for the CDR3 is TGCGCCAGCAGCTCGGGACCGACTAATGAAAAACTGTTTTTT.

This clonotype was recorded many times. V and J are TRBV6-5 and TRBJ1-6; 7 bases agree with TRBD1. The junction had 6 bases not matched to a gene; V was cut back by 0 bases and J by 7 bases. The CDR3 contains 16 residues. Germline V gene sequence: CDR1 MNHEY, CDR2 SVGAGI. This CDR3 reads CASSYSRGGANSPLHF. Here the CDR3 DNA reads TGTGCCAGCAGTTACTCCAGAGGGGGCGCAAATTCACCCCTCCACTTT.

This clonotype came up a few times. The chain carries TRBV5-1 and TRBJ1-2, with no clear D. V gave up 5 bases and J gave up 4 bases, with 18 bases separating them. The CDR3 contains 15 residues. CDR1 and CDR2 (germline): SGHRS, YFSETQ. The CDR3 region has the DNA TGCGCCAGCAGTTCCGTCGACGGTGCCGCCTATGGCTACACCTTC. It encodes CASSSVDGAAYGYTF.

The chain joins TRBV12-2 to TRBJ2-1; TRBD1, the D gene given by the table, was not confirmed from the DNA. TRBV12-2 is labeled a pseudogene. CDR3 length equals 14 residues. The CDR3 region is CASRLDGIHNEQFF. CDR3 DNA sequence: TGTGCAAGTCGCTTAGACGGGATCCACAATGAGCAGTTCTTC.

The rearrangement links TRBV28 to TRBJ1-2; 8 bases line up with TRBD1. J gave up 6 bases and V 10 bases, and 10 bases lay outside the gene matches. Germline-derived CDR1 and CDR2 are MDHEN and SYDVKM. The CDR3 extends over 13 amino acids. CDR3 sequence: CATRTGHANGYTF. CDR3 bases: TGTGCCACGAGGACAGGGCACGCAAATGGCTACACCTTC.

About this clonotype itself: An end of the junction does not agree with germline; a read error may underlie this. This rearrangement joins TRBV6-2 or TRBV6-3 to TRBJ2-4; 10 bases map to TRBD1. CDR3 length equals 17 residues. CDR1 MNHEY and CDR2 SVGEGT come from the germline V gene. The CDR3 loop reads CASSHSSGQGAKNIQYF. The CDR3, as DNA: TGTGCCAGCAGTCACTCTTCGGGACAGGGGGCCAAAAACATTCAGTACTTC.

The chain employs TRBV12-3 or TRBV12-4 and TRBJ2-1, with 11 bases identical to TRBD1. Trimming at V came to 5 bases and at J to 8 bases, leaving 5 bases not matched to a gene. This CDR3 is built from 14 residues. CDR3: CASSPGQGADEQFF. DNA for the CDR3: TGTGCCAGCAGTCCTGGACAGGGGGCCGATGAGCAGTTCTTC.

This chain links TRBV5-1 with TRBJ1-1; a possible D gene is TRBD1 (5 bases). Germline V gene sequence: CDR1 SGHRS, CDR2 YFSETQ. This CDR3 contains 15 residues. V lost 3 bases to trimming and J lost 2 bases, with 14 bases between them. CDR3 nucleotide sequence: TGCGCCAGCAGCTCCCTTGGGGGTTTCAACACTGAAGCTTTCTTT. It codes for CASSSLGGFNTEAFF.

V gene TRBV4-1 combines with J gene TRBJ1-1; 9 nucleotides line up with TRBD1. V was clipped by 4 bases and J by 2 bases; unmatched bases: 5. The CDR3 contains 15 residues. Germline loops: CDR1 MGHRA, CDR2 YSYEKL. This CDR3 reads CASSRETGGNTEAFF. The CDR3 DNA reads TGCGCCAGCAGCCGAGAAACAGGGGGCAACACTGAAGCTTTCTTT.

The CDR3 DNA sequence: TGTGCCACCAGCAGAGGGGCAGGCTATGGCTACACCTTC. Protein sequence: CATSRGAGYGYTF. The chain links TRBV15 to TRBJ1-2, with D unresolved. The CDR3 covers 13 residues. Germline lookup yields CDR1 LNHNV and CDR2 YYDKDF (reference sequence). The V and J ends lost 1 base and 4 bases respectively, with 7 bases between them.

This clonotype was detected ten times or more. V is TRBV12-3 or TRBV12-4 and J is TRBJ1-2; possible D gene TRBD1, 5 bases. Trimming removed 1 base from V and 8 bases from J, with 11 bases in between. The CDR3 runs to 13 residues. The CDR3 is CASSLGAGKGYTF. The CDR3 region has the DNA TGTGCCAGCAGTTTAGGGGCAGGGAAGGGCTACACCTTC.

This clonotype showed up many times. J is TRBJ1-2 and V is TRBV30; D ambiguous. Germline-derived CDR1 and CDR2 are GTSNPN and SVGIG (reference sequence). The CDR3 spans 16 residues. Trimming pared 2 bases from V and 5 bases from J, leaving 21 bases between. The CDR3 here is CAWSPYGRATFYGYTF. CDR3 in DNA: TGTGCCTGGAGTCCATACGGGCGGGCGACCTTTTATGGCTACACCTTC.

J is TRBJ2-2 and V is TRBV12-3 or TRBV12-4; possible D gene TRBD1, 7 bases. The CDR3 is made up of 17 amino acids. V was shortened by 3 bases and J by 0 bases, with 14 bases between the two germline ends. CDR3: CASSFGGQFANTGELFF. CDR3 nucleotides: TGTGCCAGCAGTTTCGGGGGACAGTTCGCGAACACCGGGGAGCTGTTTTTT.